This T cell receptor beta chain was sequenced in a study of cytomegalovirus exposure and HLA in healthy donors. The CDR3 is made up of 15 amino acids. V lost 4 bases and J 2 bases, leaving 14 bases between the germline ends. Germline V gene sequence: CDR1 LNHDA, CDR2 SQIVND (reference sequence). Vbeta (60) and Jbeta (13) primers were used in the PCR. TCRdb's copy holds only in-frame clones and misses some; the assay was immunoSEQ multiplex PCR. Among about 98,000 clones listed, around 86% were seen once. The sample comprised PBMCs. This sequence was found in a female donor in good health and CMV-seropositive. The chain joins TRBV19 to TRBJ1-1; D is ambiguous. The CDR3 DNA is TGTGCCAGTAGTACCCCTTATGATAGAAACACTGAAGCTTTCTTT. Translation gives CASSTPYDRNTEAFF.